This T cell receptor beta chain was sequenced for a study of T cell responses to AZD1222 COVID-19 vaccine. Only one count was recorded for this clone. Produced via immunoSEQ multiplex PCR; TCRdb's table is partial and in-frame only. The sample contains 95,000 to 100,000 clones, around 87% of which appear only once. This TCR was sampled from an adult who received the AZD1222 COVID-19 vaccine. The material was peripheral blood, obtained 28 days after the second AZD1222 dose.

The CDR3 region is CASSLAPSPPAVFF. The CDR3 coding sequence is TGTGCCAGCAGCTTAGCGCCCAGTCCCCCGGCGGTGTTCTTC. The chain links TRBV7-2 to TRBJ2-1; no firm D call. The germline CDR1 and CDR2 sequences are SGHTA and FQGNSA. The CDR3 length is 14 residues. V dropped 0 bases and J dropped 15 bases, with 18 bases sitting between them.